This T cell receptor beta chain derives from a study of OX40 agonist ivuxolimab in advanced cancers. Study background: Patients with hepatocellular carcinoma, melanoma, renal cell or head and neck cancer made up the dose-escalation patients. Partial responses were observed in three patients, of whom one had hepatocellular carcinoma and two had cutaneous melanoma.

Concerning this clone itself: Its antigen is not known.

The repertoire was sequenced with immunoSEQ multiplex PCR; TCRdb's copy has only in-frame clones and lacks some. The sample includes tens of thousands of clones, approximately 85% of them seen just once. Study-wide findings and caveats: The study found that CD8+ T cells averaged more expanded clones than CD4+. With doses of 0.1 to 3.0 mg/kg, CD4+ and CD8+ blood T cells had undergone clonal expansion by week 6.

CDR3 size: 15 residues. The V end lost 5 bases, the J end lost 7 bases, and 15 bases lay between the germline ends. The V gene's germline CDR1 is MNHEY and CDR2 SVGAGI. This rearrangement joins TRBV6-5 to TRBJ1-6, with D tentatively TRBD1 (6 bases). Sequenced here: CD4+ or CD8+ T cells sorted from blood, sampled in a trial of the OX40 agonist ivuxolimab. The sequence came from an adult with an advanced solid tumor such as melanoma, head and neck, liver or kidney cancer. The chain's CDR3 is CASSPTKGGNSPLHF. The DNA of the CDR3 is TGTGCCAGCAGTCCTACTAAAGGGGGAAATTCACCCCTCCACTTT.